These T cell receptor beta chains were read from a single sample in a study of OX40 agonist ivuxolimab in advanced cancers. The repertoire was sequenced with immunoSEQ multiplex PCR; TCRdb's copy has only in-frame clones and lacks some. The table records tens of thousands of clones, over 65% of them present only once. This specimen was CD4+ or CD8+ T cells sorted from blood, taken in a trial of the OX40 agonist ivuxolimab. The receptors were sampled from an adult with an advanced solid tumor such as melanoma, head and neck, liver or kidney cancer. The CDR3 runs from the conserved cysteine through the conserved F or W. Fields, in order: V gene, clone size, J gene, CDR3 protein. A clone size is listed for some rows: how often the clone was seen (once, few, many), or a class if it is expanded.

V: TRBV7-3
size: .
J: TRBJ2-3
CDR3: CASSPQSSTDTQYF

V: TRBV7-8
size: .
J: TRBJ2-1
CDR3: CASSLAPGISYNEQFF

V: TRBV7-8
size: .
J: TRBJ1-5
CDR3: CASTEDLSNQPQHF

V: TRBV5-6
size: .
J: TRBJ2-7
CDR3: CASSRPTGDYEQYF

V: TRBV7-9
size: .
J: TRBJ2-7
CDR3: CASSFRPQDEQYF

V: TRBV29-1
size: once
J: TRBJ1-1
CDR3: CSVVPLGRAGEAFF

V: TRBV27
size: few
J: TRBJ1-2
CDR3: CASSLWNRGGYTF

V: TRBV5-1
size: few
J: TRBJ2-3
CDR3: CASSLERTSTDTQYF

V: TRBV29-1
size: .
J: TRBJ2-3
CDR3: CSVSGNILTGTDTQYF

V: TRBV28
size: .
J: TRBJ1-5
CDR3: CASSLRGLANQPQHF

V: TRBV2
size: .
J: TRBJ2-1
CDR3: CASSEGGGTDNEQFF

V: TRBV5-4
size: .
J: TRBJ1-6
CDR3: CASSTAGTVANSPLHF

V: TRBV7-9
size: .
J: TRBJ2-2
CDR3: CASSPGQGTSGELFF

V: TRBV6-5
size: few
J: TRBJ1-2
CDR3: CASSYGQRNGYTF

V: TRBV5-6
size: many
J: TRBJ1-2
CDR3: CASSSPGAWGYTF

V: TRBV5-6
size: medium-sized
J: TRBJ2-1
CDR3: CASQTSVPYNEQFF

V: TRBV5-1
size: .
J: TRBJ2-3
CDR3: CASSLEVAGETDTQYF

V: TRBV30
size: medium-sized
J: TRBJ1-1
CDR3: CAWSAGPVEAFF

V: TRBV5-6
size: once
J: TRBJ2-7
CDR3: CASSSQGAVYEQYF

V: TRBV6-5
size: .
J: TRBJ2-7
CDR3: CASTPGLGYEQYF

V: TRBV5-6
size: .
J: TRBJ1-4
CDR3: CASSLVGNEKLFF

V: TRBV21-1
size: .
J: TRBJ2-2
CDR3: CASSKVVQGWETGELFF

V: TRBV18
size: once
J: TRBJ2-3
CDR3: CASSPPNYGSTDTQYF

V: TRBV9
size: .
J: TRBJ1-6
CDR3: CASSSSGQGNSPLHF

V: TRBV4-1
size: .
J: TRBJ2-7
CDR3: CASSQGQGTYYEQYF

V: TRBV4-3
size: .
J: TRBJ2-7
CDR3: CASSPRTGPYEQYF

V: TRBV5-3
size: .
J: TRBJ2-5
CDR3: CARSPDQETQYF

V: TRBV28
size: .
J: TRBJ2-7
CDR3: CASSSSSYEQYF

V: TRBV5-1
size: .
J: TRBJ1-3
CDR3: CASTSGNTIYF

V: TRBV14
size: once
J: TRBJ2-3
CDR3: CASSGQTSTDTQYF

V: TRBV29-1
size: .
J: TRBJ2-2
CDR3: CSVIPNTGELFF

V: TRBV9
size: few
J: TRBJ2-2
CDR3: CASSDGPNTGELFF

V: TRBV7-9
size: many
J: TRBJ2-7
CDR3: CASSLLQGEQYF

V: TRBV28
size: .
J: TRBJ2-7
CDR3: CASSRGQGSAEQYF

V: TRBV7-9
size: .
J: TRBJ2-2
CDR3: CASGNQGRGTGELFF

V: TRBV4-1
size: .
J: TRBJ1-6
CDR3: CASSQAGNSPLHF

V: TRBV5-8
size: .
J: TRBJ2-3
CDR3: CASRRRRSEVGTDTQYF

V: TRBV4-3
size: .
J: TRBJ2-5
CDR3: CASSQDDSGGKTQYF

V: TRBV7-9
size: .
J: TRBJ2-3
CDR3: CASSLDRKLTDTQYF

V: TRBV7-9
size: medium-sized
J: TRBJ2-1
CDR3: CASSLVGGAEQFF

V: TRBV25-1
size: few
J: TRBJ2-2
CDR3: CASSESRGAGELFF

V: TRBV11-3
size: .
J: TRBJ2-7
CDR3: CASSSLGGTHEQYF

V: TRBV5-4
size: .
J: TRBJ1-2
CDR3: CASSLLVVPYGYTF

V: TRBV7-8
size: .
J: TRBJ2-2
CDR3: CASSLMENTGELFF